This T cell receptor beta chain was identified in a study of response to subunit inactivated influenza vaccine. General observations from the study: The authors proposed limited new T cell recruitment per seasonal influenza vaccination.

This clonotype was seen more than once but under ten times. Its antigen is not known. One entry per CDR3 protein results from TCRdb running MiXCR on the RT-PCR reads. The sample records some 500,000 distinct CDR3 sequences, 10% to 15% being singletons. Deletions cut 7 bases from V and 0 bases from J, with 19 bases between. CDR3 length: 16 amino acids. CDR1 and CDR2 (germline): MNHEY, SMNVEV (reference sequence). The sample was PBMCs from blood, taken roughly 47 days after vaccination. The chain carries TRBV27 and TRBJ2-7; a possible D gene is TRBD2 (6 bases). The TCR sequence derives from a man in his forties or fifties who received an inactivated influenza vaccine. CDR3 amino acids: CASKPFLEGSSYEQYF. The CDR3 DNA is TGTGCCAGCAAACCCTTCCTGGAGGGAAGCTCCTACGAGCAGTACTTC.